The following is a TCR beta chain sequence with its context. This sample is part of a study of blood T cell repertoires in COVID-19. In assigning cohorts, the study relied on participant-reported clinical history. Resolution of symptoms, clearance, or two negative PCRs was present in recovered Cohort 3 donors. The method was immunoSEQ multiplex PCR; TCRdb's version includes in-frame clones alone and lacks a portion of them. Of some 490,000 clones listed, 88% were seen once; the top ten hold roughly 8%. V was shortened by 1 base and J by 5 bases, with 17 bases between the two germline ends. CDR3 length equals 16 residues. The V gene's germline CDR1 is SGHTA and CDR2 FQGNSA.

The sample consisted of PBMCs or T cells enriched from blood (not recorded which). The rearrangement links TRBV7-2 to TRBJ2-5, with D perhaps matching TRBD1 (7 bases). This TCR was recovered from an older woman who had recovered from COVID-19. The CDR3: CASSLVEGAPWETQYF. Written as DNA, the CDR3 is TGTGCCAGCAGCTTAGTGGAGGGGGCACCCTGGGAGACCCAGTACTTC.